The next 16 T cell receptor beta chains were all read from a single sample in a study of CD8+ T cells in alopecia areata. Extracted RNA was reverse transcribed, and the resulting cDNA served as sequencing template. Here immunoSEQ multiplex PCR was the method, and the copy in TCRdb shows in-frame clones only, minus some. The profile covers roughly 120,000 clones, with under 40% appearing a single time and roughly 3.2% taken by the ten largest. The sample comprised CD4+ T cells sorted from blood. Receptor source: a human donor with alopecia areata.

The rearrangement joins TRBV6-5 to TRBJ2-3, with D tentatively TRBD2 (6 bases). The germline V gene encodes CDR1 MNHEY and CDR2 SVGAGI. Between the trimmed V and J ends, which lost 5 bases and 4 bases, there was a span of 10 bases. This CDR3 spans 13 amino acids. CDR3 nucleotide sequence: TGTGCCAGCAGTCGTCGGGAGCCAGATACGCAGTATTTT. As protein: CASSRREPDTQYF.

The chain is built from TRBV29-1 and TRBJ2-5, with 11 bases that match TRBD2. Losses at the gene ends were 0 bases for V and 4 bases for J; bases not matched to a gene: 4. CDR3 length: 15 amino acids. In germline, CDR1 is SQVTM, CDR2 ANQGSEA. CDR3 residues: CSVEEGLAGGETQYF. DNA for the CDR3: TGCAGCGTTGAAGAAGGTCTAGCGGGGGGAGAGACCCAGTACTTC.

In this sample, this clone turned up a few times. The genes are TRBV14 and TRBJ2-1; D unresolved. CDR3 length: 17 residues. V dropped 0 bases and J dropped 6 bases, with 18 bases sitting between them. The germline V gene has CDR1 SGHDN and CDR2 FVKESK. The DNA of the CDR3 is TGTGCCAGCAGCCAAGAGCCCCACGTAAAACTCACCAATGAGCAGTTCTTC. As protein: CASSQEPHVKLTNEQFF. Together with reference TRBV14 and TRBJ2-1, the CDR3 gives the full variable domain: EAGVTQFPSHSVIEKGQTVTLRCDPISGHDNLYWYRRVMGKEIKFLLHFVKESKQDESGMPNNRFLAERTGGTYSTLKVQPAELEDSGVYFCASSQEPHVKLTNEQFFGPGTRLTVL.

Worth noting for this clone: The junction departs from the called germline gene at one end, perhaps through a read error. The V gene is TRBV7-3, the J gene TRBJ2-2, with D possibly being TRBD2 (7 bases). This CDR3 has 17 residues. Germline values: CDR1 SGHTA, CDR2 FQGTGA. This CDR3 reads CASSLTPERGRAGELFF. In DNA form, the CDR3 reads TGTGCCAGCAGCCTAACCCCAGAGAGGGGGAGGGCCGGGGAGCTGTTTTTT.

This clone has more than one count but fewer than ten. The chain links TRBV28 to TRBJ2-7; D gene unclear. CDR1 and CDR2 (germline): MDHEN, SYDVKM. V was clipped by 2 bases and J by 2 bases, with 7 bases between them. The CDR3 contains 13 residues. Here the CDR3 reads CASSLGMAYEQYF. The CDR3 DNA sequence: TGTGCCAGCAGTTTAGGGATGGCCTACGAGCAGTACTTC.

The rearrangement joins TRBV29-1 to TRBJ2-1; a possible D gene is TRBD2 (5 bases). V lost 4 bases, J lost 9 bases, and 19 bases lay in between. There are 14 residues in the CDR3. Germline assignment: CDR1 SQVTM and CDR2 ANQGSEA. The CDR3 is CSVVPLLVSGEQFF. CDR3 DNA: TGCAGCGTTGTCCCCTTACTAGTTTCGGGTGAGCAGTTCTTC.

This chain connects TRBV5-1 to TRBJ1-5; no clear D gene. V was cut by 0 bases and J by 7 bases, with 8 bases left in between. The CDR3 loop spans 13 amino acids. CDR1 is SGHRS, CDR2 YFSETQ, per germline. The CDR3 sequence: CASSLEVSQPQHF. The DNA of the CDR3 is TGCGCCAGCAGCTTGGAGGTGAGCCAGCCCCAGCATTTT.

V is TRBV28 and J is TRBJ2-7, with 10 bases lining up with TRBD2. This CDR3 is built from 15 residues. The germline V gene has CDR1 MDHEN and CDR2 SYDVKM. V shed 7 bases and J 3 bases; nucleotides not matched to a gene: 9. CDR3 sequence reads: CASIYRLAGVYEQYF. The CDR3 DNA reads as TGTGCCAGCATTTACCGTCTAGCGGGAGTCTACGAGCAGTACTTC.

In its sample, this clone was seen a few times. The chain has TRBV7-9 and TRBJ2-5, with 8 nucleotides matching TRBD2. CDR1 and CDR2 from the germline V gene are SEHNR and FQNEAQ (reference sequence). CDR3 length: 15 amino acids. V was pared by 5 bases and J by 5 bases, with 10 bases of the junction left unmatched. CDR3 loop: CASSEGTRGTETQYF. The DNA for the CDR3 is TGTGCCAGCAGCGAAGGGACTAGGGGGACGGAGACCCAGTACTTC.

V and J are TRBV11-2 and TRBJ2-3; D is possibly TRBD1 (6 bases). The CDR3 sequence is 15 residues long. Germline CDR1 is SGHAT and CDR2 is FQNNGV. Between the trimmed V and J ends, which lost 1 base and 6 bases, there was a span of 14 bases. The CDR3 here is CASSLVAGVVDTQYF. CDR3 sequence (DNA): TGTGCCAGCAGCTTAGTTGCAGGGGTAGTGGATACGCAGTATTTT.

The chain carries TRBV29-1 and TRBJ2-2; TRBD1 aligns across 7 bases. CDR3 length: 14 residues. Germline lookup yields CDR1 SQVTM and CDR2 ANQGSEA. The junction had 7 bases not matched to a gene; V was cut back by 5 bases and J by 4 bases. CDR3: CSVRQGKLTGELFF. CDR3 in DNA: TGCAGCGTTCGACAGGGCAAACTCACCGGGGAGCTGTTTTTT.

CDR3 region: CAWSVLGKLFF. CDR3 DNA: TGTGCCTGGAGTGTACTCGGGAAACTGTTTTTT. The gene calls are TRBV30 and TRBJ1-4; D not resolved. CDR3 length equals 11 residues. The V gene's germline CDR1 is GTSNPN and CDR2 SVGIG (reference sequence). Trimming shortened V by 0 bases and J by 11 bases, and 7 bases separated the two germline ends.

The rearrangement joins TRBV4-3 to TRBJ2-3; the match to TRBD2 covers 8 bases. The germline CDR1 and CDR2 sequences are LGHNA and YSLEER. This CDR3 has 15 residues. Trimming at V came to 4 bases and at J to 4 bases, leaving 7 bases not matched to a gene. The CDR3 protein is CASSPGTRDADTQYF. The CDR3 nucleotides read TGCGCCAGCAGCCCCGGGACTAGGGACGCAGATACGCAGTATTTT.

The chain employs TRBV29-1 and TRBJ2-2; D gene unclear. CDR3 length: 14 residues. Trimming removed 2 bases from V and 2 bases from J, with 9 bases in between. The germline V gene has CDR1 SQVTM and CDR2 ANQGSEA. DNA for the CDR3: TGCAGCGTTGAATGGCAGTACAACACCGGGGAGCTGTTTTTT. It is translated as CSVEWQYNTGELFF.

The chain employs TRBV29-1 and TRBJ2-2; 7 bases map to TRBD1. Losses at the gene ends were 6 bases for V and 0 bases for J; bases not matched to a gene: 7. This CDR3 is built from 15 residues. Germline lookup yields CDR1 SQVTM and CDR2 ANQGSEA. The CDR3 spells CSVPGTAANTGELFF. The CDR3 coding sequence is TGCAGCGTGCCCGGGACAGCCGCGAACACCGGGGAGCTGTTTTTT.

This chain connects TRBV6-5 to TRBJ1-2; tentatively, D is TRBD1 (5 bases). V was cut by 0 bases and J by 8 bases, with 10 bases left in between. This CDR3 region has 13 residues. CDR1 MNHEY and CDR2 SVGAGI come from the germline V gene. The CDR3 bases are TGTGCCAGCAGTTACTCGCGGGGCGGGGGCTACACCTTC. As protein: CASSYSRGGGYTF.